These 17 T cell receptor beta chains were sequenced from one sample in a study of blood T cell repertoires in COVID-19. The assay was immunoSEQ multiplex PCR, and TCRdb's table has in-frame clones only and misses some. The data hold 120,000 or so clones, with about 80% observed a single time. The sequenced material came from peripheral blood. The receptors derive from a woman between 50 and 59 years old with acute or convalescent COVID-19.

The chain combines TRBV19 with TRBJ1-3, with 11 bases identical to TRBD1. Germline V lookup: CDR1 LNHDA, CDR2 SQIVND (reference sequence). The CDR3 extends over 17 amino acids. The V and J ends lost 8 bases and 3 bases, in that order; junction bases with no gene match: 12. The CDR3 spells CASSNRDRGFFGNTIYF. The CDR3 DNA is TGTGCCAGTTCTAACCGGGACAGGGGGTTTTTTGGAAACACCATATATTTT. The full variable domain, with the rest looked up from reference TRBV19 and TRBJ1-3, is DGGITQSPKYLFRKEGQNVTLSCEQNLNHDAMYWYRQDPGQGLRLIYYSQIVNDFQKGDIAEGYSVSREKKESFPLTVTSAQKNPTAFYLCASSNRDRGFFGNTIYFGEGSWLTVV.

The V call is TRBV18, the J call TRBJ2-3; perhaps TRBD2 as D (6 bases). V lost 4 bases and J 4 bases, leaving 12 bases between the germline ends. This CDR3 contains 14 residues. The germline gives CDR1 KGHSH, CDR2 LQKENI. The CDR3 DNA sequence: TGTGCCAGCTCACTTTCCGGAGGGTCAGATACGCAGTATTTT. This translates into CASSLSGGSDTQYF.

This chain uses TRBV30 with TRBJ1-2; D gene ambiguous. Trimming took 3 bases from V and 4 from J, leaving 9 bases between them. Germline-derived CDR1 and CDR2 are GTSNPN and SVGIG (reference sequence). CDR3 length equals 12 residues. The DNA for the CDR3 is TGTGCCTGGAGCACGGGATTCTATGGCTACACCTTC. Its translation: CAWSTGFYGYTF.

The chain couples TRBV19 to TRBJ2-5; D is possibly TRBD2 (5 bases). Germline CDR1 LNHDA, CDR2 SQIVND (reference sequence). Trimming removed 6 bases from V and 3 bases from J, with 5 bases in between. The CDR3 is made up of 11 amino acids. CDR3 nucleotide sequence: TGTGCCAGTAGGAGGGAAGAGACCCAGTACTTC. This encodes CASRREETQYF.

The chain employs TRBV6-5 and TRBJ1-2, with 8 bases that match TRBD1. The CDR3 has 13 residues. CDR1 is MNHEY and CDR2 is SVGAGI in the germline V gene. Germline trimming cut 6 bases from V and 6 bases from J; bases unmatched to any gene: 6. CDR3 in amino acids: CASRDRVGDGYTF. CDR3 bases: TGTGCCAGCAGGGACAGGGTCGGAGATGGCTACACCTTC.

The V gene is TRBV5-1, the J gene TRBJ1-6; 7 positions agree with TRBD1. V shed 5 bases and J 0 bases; nucleotides not matched to a gene: 8. The CDR3 runs to 17 residues. Germline loops: CDR1 SGHRS, CDR2 YFSETQ. The CDR3 loop is CASRRISGGSYNSPLHF. As DNA, the CDR3 is TGCGCCAGCAGGCGGATCTCAGGGGGCTCCTATAATTCACCCCTCCACTTT.

The chain employs TRBV2 and TRBJ1-6, with TRBD1 identical over 8 bases. The CDR3 extends over 13 amino acids. J was trimmed by 7 bases and V by 7 bases; bases with no gene match: 3. CDR1 is SNHLY and CDR2 is FYNNEI in the germline V gene. The CDR3 DNA reads TGTGCCAGCACCGGGACAGGAAATTCACCCCTCCACTTT. This gives the protein CASTGTGNSPLHF.

The V call is TRBV3-1 (or the pseudogene TRBV3-2), the J call TRBJ2-1, with 15 bases that match TRBD2. This CDR3 is built from 19 residues. Losses at the gene ends were 3 bases for V and 0 bases for J; bases not matched to a gene: 6. Germline V lookup: CDR1 LGHDT, CDR2 YNNKEL (reference sequence). The CDR3 DNA reads as TGTGCCAGCAGCCAGGGGGGACTAGCGGGAGGAACCTCCTACAATGAGCAGTTCTTC. It is translated as CASSQGGLAGGTSYNEQFF.

The chain has TRBV6-6 and TRBJ1-1; D may be TRBD1 (6 bases). Trimming removed 6 bases from V and 3 bases from J, with 11 bases in between. The V gene's germline CDR1 is MNHNY and CDR2 SVGAGI (reference sequence). CDR3 length equals 13 residues. The CDR3 DNA sequence: TGTGCCAGCAGAACAGGGTTGTACACTGAAGCTTTCTTT. This encodes CASRTGLYTEAFF.

The chain carries TRBV6-4 and TRBJ1-1; possibly TRBD1 for D (5 bases). Between the trimmed V and J ends, which lost 6 bases and 11 bases, there was a span of 19 bases. Germline CDR1 MRHNA, CDR2 SNTAGT. This CDR3 spans 13 amino acids. The CDR3 here is CASSPGQAGTAFF. CDR3 sequence (DNA): TGTGCCAGCAGCCCCGGACAAGCCGGTACGGCTTTCTTT.

This chain joins TRBV19 and TRBJ2-5, with TRBD2 identical over 8 bases. The length of the CDR3 is 15 residues. The V and J ends lost 5 bases and 7 bases, in that order; junction bases with no gene match: 12. Germline CDR1 reads LNHDA; CDR2 reads SQIVND (reference sequence). The CDR3 loop is CASSYTGLGTGTQYF. The CDR3 DNA sequence: TGTGCCAGTAGTTACACGGGACTAGGGACGGGGACCCAGTACTTC. Based on the CDR3 plus reference TRBV19 and TRBJ2-5, the full variable domain is DGGITQSPKYLFRKEGQNVTLSCEQNLNHDAMYWYRQDPGQGLRLIYYSQIVNDFQKGDIAEGYSVSREKKESFPLTVTSAQKNPTAFYLCASSYTGLGTGTQYFGPGTRLLVL.

The chain recombines TRBV5-1 with TRBJ2-7, with D perhaps TRBD2 (5 bases). This CDR3 region has 14 residues. V was cut by 5 bases and J by 1 base, with 13 bases left in between. Germline lookup yields CDR1 SGHRS and CDR2 YFSETQ. The CDR3: CASSLTTPSYEQYF. The CDR3 DNA reads TGCGCCAGCAGTTTGACTACCCCATCCTACGAGCAGTACTTC.

The J gene is TRBJ2-5, the V gene TRBV11-2; no clear D gene. CDR3 length: 15 residues. V was pared by 1 base and J by 0 bases, with 9 bases between. The germline gives CDR1 SGHAT, CDR2 FQNNGV. The CDR3 coding sequence is TGTGCCAGCAGCTTAGTCCCGAGAAACCAAGAGACCCAGTACTTC. It codes for CASSLVPRNQETQYF.

Here the CDR3 reads CAWSPQLGGARNTEAFF. CDR3 DNA sequence: TGTGCCTGGAGCCCACAGTTAGGGGGGGCGCGGAACACTGAAGCTTTCTTT. The V and J genes are TRBV30 and TRBJ1-1; D may be TRBD1 (6 bases). Germline V lookup: CDR1 GTSNPN, CDR2 SVGIG (reference sequence). The CDR3 covers 17 residues. V was clipped by 3 bases and J by 1 base, with 21 bases between them.

V and J are TRBV20-1 and TRBJ2-7; the D gene is possibly TRBD1 (6 bases). Germline-derived CDR1 and CDR2 are DFQATT and SNEGSKA (reference sequence). V gave up 6 bases and J gave up 7 bases, with 13 bases separating them. The CDR3 runs to 11 residues. The CDR3 coding sequence is TGCAGTGCGGGGGCCAGCTTTGAGCAGTACTTC. Protein sequence: CSAGASFEQYF.

The chain couples TRBV29-1 to TRBJ2-3, with 7 bases that match TRBD1. The germline gives CDR1 SQVTM, CDR2 ANQGSEA. The CDR3 loop spans 13 amino acids. J lost 1 base, V lost 7 bases, and 5 bases had no gene match. The CDR3 protein is CSARQGGTDTQYF. CDR3 nucleotide sequence: TGCAGCGCCCGACAGGGTGGCACAGATACGCAGTATTTT.

The chain uses TRBV5-8 and TRBJ2-6; D remains unclear. V lost 0 bases and J lost 8, with 6 bases in between. This CDR3 has 13 amino acids. Per germline, CDR1 SGHTS and CDR2 YDEGEE. This CDR3 is CASSLGATNVLTF. The CDR3 DNA follows: TGTGCCAGCAGCTTGGGAGCGACCAACGTCCTGACTTTC.